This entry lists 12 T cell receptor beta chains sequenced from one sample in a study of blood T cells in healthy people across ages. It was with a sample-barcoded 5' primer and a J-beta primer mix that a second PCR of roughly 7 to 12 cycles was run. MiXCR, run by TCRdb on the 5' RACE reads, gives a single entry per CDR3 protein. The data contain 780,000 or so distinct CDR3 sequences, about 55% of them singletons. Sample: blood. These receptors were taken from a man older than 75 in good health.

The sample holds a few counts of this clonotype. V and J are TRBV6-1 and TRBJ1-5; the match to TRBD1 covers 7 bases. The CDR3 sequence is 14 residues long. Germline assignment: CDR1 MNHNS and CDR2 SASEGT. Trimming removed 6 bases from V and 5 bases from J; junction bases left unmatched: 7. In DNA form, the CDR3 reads TGTGCCAGCAGAGAGACAGGGAGGTATCAGCCCCAGCATTTT. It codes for CASRETGRYQPQHF.

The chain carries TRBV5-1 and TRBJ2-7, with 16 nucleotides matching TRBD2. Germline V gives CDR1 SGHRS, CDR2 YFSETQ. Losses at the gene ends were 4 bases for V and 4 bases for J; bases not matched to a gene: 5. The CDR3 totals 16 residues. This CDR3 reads CASSPGLAGGRYEQYF. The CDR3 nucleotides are TGCGCCAGCAGCCCGGGACTAGCGGGAGGGCGGTACGAGCAGTACTTC.

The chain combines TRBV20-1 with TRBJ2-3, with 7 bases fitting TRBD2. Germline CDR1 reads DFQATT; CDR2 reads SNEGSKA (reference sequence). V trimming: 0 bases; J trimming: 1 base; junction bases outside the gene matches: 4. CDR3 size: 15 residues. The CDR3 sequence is CSARDRAGGTDTQYF. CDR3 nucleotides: TGCAGTGCTAGAGATCGTGCGGGAGGCACAGATACGCAGTATTTT.

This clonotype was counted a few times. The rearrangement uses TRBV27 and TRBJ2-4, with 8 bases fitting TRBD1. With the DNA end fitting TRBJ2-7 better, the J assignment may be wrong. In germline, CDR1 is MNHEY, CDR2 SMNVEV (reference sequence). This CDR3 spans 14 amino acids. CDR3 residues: CASSLSGRGREQYF. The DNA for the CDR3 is TGTGCCAGCAGTTTATCCGGCAGGGGGCGCGAGCAGTACTTC.

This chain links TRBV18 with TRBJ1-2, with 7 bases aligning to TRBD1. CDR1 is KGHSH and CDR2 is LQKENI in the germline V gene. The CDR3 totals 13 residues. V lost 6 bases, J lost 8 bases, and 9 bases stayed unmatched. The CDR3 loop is CASSLGQSQGYTF. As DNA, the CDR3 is TGTGCCAGCTCTCTGGGACAGTCTCAGGGCTACACCTTC.

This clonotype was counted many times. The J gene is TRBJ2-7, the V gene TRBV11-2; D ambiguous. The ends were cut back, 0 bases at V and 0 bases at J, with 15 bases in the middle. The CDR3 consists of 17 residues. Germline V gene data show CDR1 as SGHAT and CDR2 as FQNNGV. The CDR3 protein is CASSLDSFQHNSYEQYF. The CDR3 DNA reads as TGTGCCAGCAGCTTAGATAGTTTCCAACATAACTCCTACGAGCAGTACTTC.

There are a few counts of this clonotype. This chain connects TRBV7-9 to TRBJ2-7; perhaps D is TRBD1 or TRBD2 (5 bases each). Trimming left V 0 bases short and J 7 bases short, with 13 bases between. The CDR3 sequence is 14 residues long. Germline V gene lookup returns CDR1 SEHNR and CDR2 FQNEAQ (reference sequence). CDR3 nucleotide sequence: TGTGCCAGCAGCTTAGCTGGCCAGGGCGGGGAGCAGTACTTC. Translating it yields CASSLAGQGGEQYF.

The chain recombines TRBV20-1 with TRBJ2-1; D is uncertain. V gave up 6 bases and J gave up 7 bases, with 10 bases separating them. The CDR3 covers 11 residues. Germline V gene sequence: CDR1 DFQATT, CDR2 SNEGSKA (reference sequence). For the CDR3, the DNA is TGCAGTGCGGGCGGACGGAATGAGCAGTTCTTC. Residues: CSAGGRNEQFF.

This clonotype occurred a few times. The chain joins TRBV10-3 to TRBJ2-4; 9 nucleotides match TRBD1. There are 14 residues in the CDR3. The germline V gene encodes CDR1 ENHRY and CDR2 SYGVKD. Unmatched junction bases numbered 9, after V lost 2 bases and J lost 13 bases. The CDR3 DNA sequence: TGTGCCATCAGTGAGGGACAGGGGAATTATGGGCAGTACTTC. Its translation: CAISEGQGNYGQYF.

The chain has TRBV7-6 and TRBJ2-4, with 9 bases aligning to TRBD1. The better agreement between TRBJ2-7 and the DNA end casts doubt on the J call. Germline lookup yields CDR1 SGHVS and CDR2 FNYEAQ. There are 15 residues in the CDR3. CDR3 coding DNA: TGTGCCAGCCCCTCCGGGACAGGGTTTCACTACGAGCAGTACTTC. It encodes CASPSGTGFHYEQYF.

In DNA form, the CDR3 reads TGTGCCAGCAGTTACTCGGGGCAGGGGGCGAACACCGGGGAGCTGTTTTTT. It yields the protein CASSYSGQGANTGELFF. The rearrangement uses TRBV6-5 and TRBJ2-2; 7 nucleotides agree with TRBD1. J lost 0 bases, V lost 0 bases, and 4 bases had no gene match. The germline V gene encodes CDR1 MNHEY and CDR2 SVGAGI. This CDR3 contains 17 residues.

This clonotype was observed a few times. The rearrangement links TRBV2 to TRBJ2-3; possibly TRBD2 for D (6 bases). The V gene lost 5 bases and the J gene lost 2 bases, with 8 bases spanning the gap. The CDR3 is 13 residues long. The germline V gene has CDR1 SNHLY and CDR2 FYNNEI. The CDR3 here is CASSRDFTDTQYF. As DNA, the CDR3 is TGTGCCAGCAGTAGGGACTTCACAGATACGCAGTATTTT.